This record concerns one TCR beta chain sequence. The sample comes from a study of cytomegalovirus exposure and HLA in healthy donors. The CDR3 contains 18 residues. In germline, CDR1 is SGHTS, CDR2 YDEGEE. V lost 4 bases and J lost 0, with 20 bases in between. The PCR ran on 60 Vbeta and 13 Jbeta primers. Some clones are missing from TCRdb's copy, which holds only in-frame ones; the method was immunoSEQ multiplex PCR. The data hold approximately 61,000 clones, with roughly 68% observed a single time. The clonotype was recovered from a woman aged 45-65 years in good health and CMV-seronegative. This sequence joins TRBV5-8 and TRBJ1-5; D might be TRBD1 (6 bases). What was sequenced was PBMCs. The CDR3 sequence is CASSMTGLIEPSNQPQHF. CDR3 bases: TGTGCCAGCAGCATGACAGGCCTCATTGAGCCTAGCAATCAGCCCCAGCATTTT.